This TCR beta chain was observed in a study of T cell repertoires in cytomegalovirus infection. As for the study in general: Matching HLA type, along with CMV infection, was indicated by public TCR beta signatures. Study conclusions and caveats: Carriers of CMV and the relevant HLA type were discriminated by public TCR beta frequency. Clonotypes of TCR beta that were HLA-C-restricted and CMV-specific dominated the ex vivo response.

Using its own MiXCR run on the reads, TCRdb lists one record per CDR3 protein. The sample holds approximately 730,000 distinct CDR3 sequences, almost 30% seen once. This CDR3 region has 13 residues. The ends were cut back, 0 bases at V and 0 bases at J, with 2 bases in the middle. The germline V gene has CDR1 LNHDA and CDR2 SQIVND (reference sequence). Concerning this clonotype: Its antigen is currently unknown. A single base separates this from a much larger clone, so it may be a read error.

The sequence was obtained from a human donor in good health (CMV status not recorded). Some clones in this sample may be carry-over from other donors' samples. The chain has TRBV19 and TRBJ1-1; D is unresolved. Sequenced here: cultured CD8+ T cells from PBMCs, sampled from culture after CMV antigen stimulation. CDR3 region: CASSIELNTEAFF. CDR3 coding DNA: TGTGCCAGTAGTATAGAATTGAACACTGAAGCTTTCTTT.